The rows below give T cell receptor beta chains drawn from one sample of a study of human T cells and chemical hapten exposure. TCRdb reprocessed the RACE reads with MiXCR, giving one entry per CDR3 protein. The sample includes about 59,000 distinct CDR3 sequences, about 11% of them seen just once. Sequenced material: whole blood, taken in connection with sensitization to the hapten diphenylcyclopropenone (DPC). The receptors derive from a woman aged 40-49 years with alopecia areata. Some clones in this sample may be carry-over from other donors' samples. CDR3s include the opening cysteine and the closing phenylalanine or tryptophan. D genes are given only for firm matches. Some rows have no size entry. The others give once, few or many, or a class for an expanded clone.

v_gene,j_gene,abundance,d_gene,CDR3aa,CDR3nt
TRBV6-5,TRBJ2-5,NA,TRBD1,CASTLQGGRETQYF,TGTGCCAGCACTCTACAGGGGGGACGGGAGACCCAGTACTTC
TRBV9,TRBJ2-7,few,NA,CASSVATNPSYEQYF,TGTGCCAGCAGCGTAGCAACTAATCCCTCCTACGAGCAGTACTTC
TRBV7-2,TRBJ1-4,many,NA,CASRRVGNEKLFF,TGTGCCAGCAGGAGAGTTGGGAATGAAAAACTGTTTTTT
TRBV18,TRBJ2-1,few,TRBD2,CASSPYQASGANEQFF,TGTGCCAGCTCACCATACCAGGCTAGCGGGGCCAATGAGCAGTTCTTC
TRBV5-1,TRBJ2-1,many,NA,CASSLEAAPYNEQFF,TGCGCCAGCAGCTTGGAGGCTGCCCCCTACAATGAGCAGTTCTTC
TRBV12-3/TRBV12-4,TRBJ1-1,many,TRBD1,CASSPQGRRRAFF,TGTGCCAGCAGTCCACAGGGGCGCAGGCGGGCTTTCTTT
TRBV7-9,TRBJ1-1,few,NA,CASSFDLPGEAFF,TGTGCCAGCAGCTTCGACCTACCAGGGGAAGCTTTCTTT
TRBV7-6,TRBJ2-5,NA,TRBD1,CASSLTYRGPKETQYF,TGTGCCAGCAGCCTCACCTACAGGGGACCCAAAGAGACCCAGTACTTC
TRBV19,TRBJ2-6,few,NA,CASSIPPSHVLTF,TGTGCCAGTAGTATACCGCCGTCTCACGTCCTGACTTTC
TRBV5-8,TRBJ2-5,NA,NA,CASSRGWTSGTQYF,TGTGCCAGCAGCCGGGGTTGGACCTCGGGGACCCAGTACTTC
TRBV6-6,TRBJ2-1,many,NA,CASSGTGTSRIHEQFF,TGTGCCAGCAGTGGTACCGGGACTTCCCGTATTCATGAGCAGTTCTTC
TRBV18,TRBJ1-1,many,NA,CASSPGGVYTEAFF,TGTGCCAGCTCACCGGGCGGGGTTTACACTGAAGCTTTCTTT
TRBV20-1,TRBJ2-7,many,NA,CSAPDDSYEQYF,TGCAGTGCCCCTGACGACTCCTACGAGCAGTACTTC
TRBV28,TRBJ2-1,once,NA,CASSPRTGGLLNEQFF,TGTGCCAGCAGTCCCAGGACTGGGGGACTTTTAAATGAGCAGTTCTTC
TRBV12-3/TRBV12-4,TRBJ1-6,NA,NA,CAKEALHF,TGTGCCAAAGAGGCCCTCCACTTT
TRBV19,TRBJ2-7,many,NA,CASSEAGDEQYF,TGTGCCAGTAGCGAAGCGGGCGACGAGCAGTACTTC
TRBV12-3/TRBV12-4,TRBJ2-1,many,NA,CASSLSYNEQFF,TGTGCCAGCAGTCTATCCTACAATGAGCAGTTCTTC
TRBV6-6,TRBJ2-1,many,NA,CASSYLTPAGEQFF,TGTGCCAGCAGTTACTTAACTCCTGCGGGTGAGCAGTTCTTC
TRBV19,TRBJ2-1,many,TRBD2,CATKEGGRNNEQFF,TGTGCCACGAAGGAGGGCGGGAGGAACAATGAGCAGTTCTTC
TRBV11-2,TRBJ1-5,many,TRBD1,CASSTGTGPNQPQHF,TGTGCCAGCAGCACAGGGACAGGGCCAAATCAGCCCCAGCATTTT
TRBV5-4,TRBJ2-1,few,NA,CASSLDGAEQFF,TGTGCCAGCAGCCTTGACGGTGCGGAGCAGTTCTTC
TRBV12-3/TRBV12-4,TRBJ2-7,few,NA,CASSFYGGEHYEQYF,TGTGCCAGCAGTTTTTACGGCGGGGAACACTACGAGCAGTACTTC
TRBV29-1,TRBJ2-4,few,NA,CSVERQAENIQYF,TGCAGCGTTGAAAGACAGGCTGAAAACATTCAGTACTTC
TRBV18,TRBJ2-3,once,TRBD2,CASSQPGLAGPSGSDTQYF,TGTGCCAGCTCACAACCGGGACTAGCGGGACCGAGCGGCTCAGATACGCAGTATTTT
TRBV5-5,TRBJ2-3,many,TRBD2,CASSPGGTQYF,TGTGCCAGCAGCCCGGGGGGTACGCAGTATTTT
TRBV28,TRBJ2-5,many,NA,CASSSPLSGQETQYF,TGTGCCAGCAGTTCTCCCCTTAGCGGACAAGAGACCCAGTACTTC
TRBV4-3,TRBJ2-2,NA,NA,CASSQTFTSPGELFF,TGCGCCAGCAGCCAAACCTTTACTAGTCCCGGGGAGCTGTTTTTT
TRBV12-3/TRBV12-4,TRBJ1-5,NA,TRBD1,CASSLYSGGQRSQPQHF,TGTGCCAGCAGTCTCTACTCCGGGGGACAGCGTAGCCAGCCCCAGCATTTT
TRBV7-7,TRBJ2-7,few,NA,CASSPTPSSEQYF,TGTGCTAGCAGCCCCACGCCTAGTAGCGAGCAGTACTTC
TRBV7-9,TRBJ2-1,NA,NA,CASSAFRGANEQFF,TGTGCCAGCAGCGCGTTCCGGGGGGCTAATGAGCAGTTCTTC
TRBV29-1,TRBJ1-1,few,NA,CSVGSGPTEAFF,TGCAGCGTGGGCAGTGGTCCCACTGAAGCTTTCTTT
TRBV28,TRBJ1-2,few,NA,CASSLGAGQFYGYTF,TGTGCCAGCAGCCTGGGTGCGGGGCAATTCTATGGCTACACCTTC
TRBV19,TRBJ1-2,NA,NA,CASSTLITGGMSGYTF,TGTGCCAGTAGTACCCTAATAACCGGGGGAATGAGCGGCTACACCTTC
TRBV6-2/TRBV6-3,TRBJ1-1,many,NA,CASSRHAGSTEAFF,TGTGCCAGCAGTAGACACGCTGGAAGCACTGAAGCTTTCTTT
TRBV24-1,TRBJ1-5,many,NA,CAPDGSAADRYNSNQPQHF,TGTGCCCCGGACGGTTCGGCTGCGGACAGATATAATAGCAATCAGCCCCAGCATTTT
TRBV18,TRBJ1-1,NA,TRBD1,CASSPLGQGARDTEAFF,TGTGCCAGCTCACCACTGGGACAGGGGGCGCGTGACACTGAAGCTTTCTTT
TRBV29-1,TRBJ2-7,NA,TRBD1,CSVEAGTGGSVQYF,TGCAGCGTTGAAGCCGGGACAGGGGGCTCTGTGCAGTACTTC
TRBV12-3/TRBV12-4,TRBJ1-2,NA,NA,CASSRRQGTFHGYTF,TGTGCCAGCAGTCGGCGGCAGGGCACCTTTCATGGCTACACCTTC
TRBV30,TRBJ1-2,NA,TRBD1,CAWSVGQGRIRHYGYTF,TGTGCCTGGAGTGTAGGACAGGGGAGGATAAGGCACTATGGCTACACCTTC
TRBV20-1,TRBJ2-1,few,NA,CSASQGSASYNEQFF,TGCAGTGCTAGCCAGGGGAGTGCGTCCTACAATGAGCAGTTCTTC
TRBV18,TRBJ1-5,NA,NA,CASSPGVDQPQHF,TGTGCCAGCTCACCAGGGGTGGATCAGCCCCAGCATTTT
TRBV12-3/TRBV12-4,TRBJ1-5,many,NA,CASRGSNQPQHF,TGTGCCAGCCGGGGGAGCAATCAGCCCCAGCATTTT
TRBV6-6,TRBJ2-2,NA,NA,CASRSAGELFF,TGTGCCAGCCGAAGCGCCGGGGAGCTGTTTTTT
TRBV7-8,TRBJ2-5,many,NA,CASSSPRGQETQYF,TGTGCCAGCAGCTCCCCACGAGGGCAAGAGACCCAGTACTTC
TRBV11-2,TRBJ2-7,NA,NA,CASRDDSYEQYF,TGTGCCAGCAGGGACGACTCCTACGAGCAGTACTTC
TRBV6-5,TRBJ1-1,NA,NA,CASSYHGQGTEAFF,TGTGCCAGCAGTTACCATGGGCAGGGCACTGAAGCTTTCTTT
TRBV2,TRBJ2-3,few,TRBD1,CASNWDRSTDTQYF,TGTGCCAGCAACTGGGACAGATCCACAGATACGCAGTATTTT
TRBV10-3,TRBJ2-3,few,NA,CASSAGSTDTQYF,TGTGCCAGTTCGGCGGGTAGCACAGATACGCAGTATTTT
TRBV7-8,TRBJ1-1,many,NA,CASSLDSGQMAFF,TGTGCCAGCAGCTTAGATAGTGGGCAGATGGCTTTCTTT
TRBV6-2/TRBV6-3,TRBJ2-1,few,TRBD2,CASTRDYNNEQFF,TGTGCCAGCACCCGGGACTACAACAATGAGCAGTTCTTC
TRBV5-5,TRBJ2-2,many,NA,CASSSGGRTNTGELFF,TGTGCCAGCAGCTCGGGGGGCAGAACGAACACCGGGGAGCTGTTTTTT
TRBV7-2,TRBJ1-1,few,NA,CASSWAGRVTEAFF,TGTGCCAGCAGCTGGGCGGGCAGGGTCACTGAAGCTTTCTTT